This TCR beta chain was recovered during a study of OX40 agonist ivuxolimab in advanced cancers. Study details: Patients got intravenous ivuxolimab at 0.01 to 10 mg/kg every 2 weeks. A mean age of around 60 years, range roughly 20 to 80, was recorded, and more than 80% were male. Broader study findings: CD8+ T cells were the subset that, on average, had more expanded clones than CD4+. A proportion of nonresponders additionally exhibited low normalized T-cell clonal expansion.

In the case of this clone: What it binds is not known.

Sequenced by immunoSEQ multiplex PCR; TCRdb stores in-frame clones only, minus some. The sample contains around 80,000 clones, 80% to 90% of which appear only once. This CDR3 spans 13 amino acids. Between the trimmed V and J ends, which lost 5 bases and 3 bases, there was a span of 11 bases. CDR1 is SSHAT, CDR2 FNYEAQ, per germline (reference sequence). The clonotype originates from an adult with an advanced solid tumor such as melanoma, head and neck, liver or kidney cancer. The rearrangement uses TRBV7-7 and TRBJ2-7, with D tentatively TRBD2 (6 bases). The sample in question was CD4+ or CD8+ T cells sorted from blood, obtained in a trial of the OX40 agonist ivuxolimab. CDR3 loop: CASSPGLYYEQYF. DNA for the CDR3: TGTGCCAGCAGCCCGGGACTGTACTACGAGCAGTACTTC. The whole variable domain, remainder taken from reference TRBV7-7 and TRBJ2-7, is GAGVSQSPRYKVTKRGQDVTLRCDPISSHATLYWYQQALGQGPEFLTYFNYEAQPDKSGLPSDRFSAERPEGSISTLTIQRTEQRDSAMYRCASSPGLYYEQYFGPGTRLTVT.